Below, 9 T cell receptor beta chains from the same sample are listed, as sequenced in a study of blood T cell repertoires in COVID-19 (dated by TCRdb to the early 2020s). The protocol used for the library was the immunoSEQ multiplex PCR assay. TCRdb carries this immuneACCESS record with in-frame sequences only. Its versions omit some clonotypes, under half of them owing to an unresolved V gene in the studies checked, with the rest unexplained. The table for this sample lists some 59,000 clones; 70% to 90% of them were counted only once. In total, the top ten clones hold roughly 1.5% of the sample. Sequencing was done on a sample of peripheral blood. All receptors come from a man between 60 and 75 years old with acute or convalescent COVID-19.

The genes are TRBV20-1 and TRBJ1-1; no definite D call. The CDR3 contains 11 residues. Trimming pared 6 bases from V and 1 base from J, leaving 6 bases between. Germline V CDR1 and CDR2: DFQATT, SNEGSKA (reference sequence). The CDR3, as DNA: TGCAGTGCCCTGAGGAACACTGAAGCTTTCTTT. This codes for CSALRNTEAFF.

The rearrangement links TRBV2 to TRBJ1-1; no definite D call. The CDR3 is 15 amino acids. Germline lookup yields CDR1 SNHLY and CDR2 FYNNEI. V gave up 3 bases and J gave up 1 base, with 12 bases separating them. The CDR3 is CASSDGRGKNTEAFF. For the CDR3, the DNA is TGTGCCAGCAGTGACGGCCGAGGGAAGAACACTGAAGCTTTCTTT.

The count of this clone is one. This rearrangement joins TRBV14 to TRBJ2-3, with 11 bases matching TRBD2. Trimming removed 4 bases from V and 2 bases from J; junction bases left unmatched: 2. This CDR3 has 15 amino acids. CDR1 and CDR2 from the germline V gene are SGHDN and FVKESK. CDR3 coding DNA: TGTGCCAGCAGCCTTAGCGGGGGGGCCACAGATACGCAGTATTTT. Translation gives CASSLSGGATDTQYF.

CDR3 loop: CASSLYIGTGGGSYEQYF. In DNA, the CDR3 is TGTGCCAGCAGCTTATATATAGGGACAGGGGGCGGGTCCTACGAGCAGTACTTC. The chain joins TRBV7-9 to TRBJ2-7; 12 positions agree with TRBD1. The CDR3 runs to 18 residues. Losses at the gene ends were 2 bases for V and 1 base for J; bases not matched to a gene: 9. Germline assignment: CDR1 SEHNR and CDR2 FQNEAQ (reference sequence).

The CDR3 sequence: CASSSGQANGEPQHF. The DNA of the CDR3 is TGTGCCAGCAGTTCGGGACAGGCAAACGGGGAGCCCCAGCATTTT. J is TRBJ1-5 and V is TRBV11-2; 8 nucleotides match TRBD1. J lost 8 bases, V lost 6 bases, and 12 bases had no gene match. CDR1 is SGHAT and CDR2 is FQNNGV in the germline V gene. This CDR3 has 15 residues.

The chain is built from TRBV6-5 and TRBJ1-2; 7 positions match TRBD1. The germline CDR1 and CDR2 sequences are MNHEY and SVGAGI. CDR3 length: 15 residues. J lost 3 bases, V lost 7 bases, and 11 bases had no gene match. CDR3 nucleotides: TGTGCCAGCACACCAGTACCGGGACAGTACTATGGCTACACCTTC. The encoded protein is CASTPVPGQYYGYTF.

The chain combines TRBV9 with TRBJ1-2; D not resolved. V lost 0 bases and J lost 8, with 11 bases in between. This CDR3 contains 13 residues. Germline values: CDR1 SGDLS, CDR2 YYNGEE. CDR3 nucleotide sequence: TGTGCCAGCAGCGTAGCTTATGGTGGCGGCTACACCTTC. Its translation: CASSVAYGGGYTF.

The chain couples TRBV24-1 to TRBJ1-2; D gene unclear. The germline V and J ends were trimmed by 3 bases and 0 bases, with 7 bases remaining between them. The CDR3 sequence is 14 residues long. CDR1 and CDR2 from the germline V gene are KGHDR and SFDVKD. The CDR3 protein is CATSDPGTNYGYTF. The CDR3 DNA reads TGTGCCACCAGTGATCCAGGAACTAACTATGGCTACACCTTC.

The rearrangement uses TRBV5-1 and TRBJ1-2; 9 nucleotides align to TRBD1. The CDR3 runs 15 residues. The germline CDR1 and CDR2 sequences are SGHRS and YFSETQ. J was trimmed by 0 bases and V by 7 bases; bases with no gene match: 7. For the CDR3, the DNA is TGCGCCAGCTCAAGGGGACAGGGAGCTAACTATGGCTACACCTTC. Its translation: CASSRGQGANYGYTF.